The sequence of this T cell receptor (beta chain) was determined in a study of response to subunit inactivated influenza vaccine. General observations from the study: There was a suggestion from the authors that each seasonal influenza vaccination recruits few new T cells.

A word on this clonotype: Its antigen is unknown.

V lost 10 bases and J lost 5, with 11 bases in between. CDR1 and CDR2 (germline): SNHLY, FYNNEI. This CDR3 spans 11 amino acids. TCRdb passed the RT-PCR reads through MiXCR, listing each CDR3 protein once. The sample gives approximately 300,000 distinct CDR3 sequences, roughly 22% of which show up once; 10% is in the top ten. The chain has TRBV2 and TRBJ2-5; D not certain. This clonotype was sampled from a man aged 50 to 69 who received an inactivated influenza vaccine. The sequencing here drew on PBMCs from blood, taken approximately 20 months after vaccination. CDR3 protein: CATYYRETQYF. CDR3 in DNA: TGTGCCACATACTATCGGGAGACCCAGTACTTC.